This TCR beta chain was recovered during a study of T cells in Graves' hyperthyroidism and ophthalmopathy. Study details: Before any treatment, at initial diagnosis, peripheral blood was collected.

This CDR3 has 15 residues. From germline, CDR1 is SGHTA and CDR2 FQGNSA. Deletions cut 3 bases from V and 6 bases from J, with 17 bases between. To note about this clonotype: Its antigen is as yet unknown.

General observations from the study: Among thyroid clonotypes expanded above 0.001, most also appeared in blood. In the analysis, a 13 V-J model separated ophthalmopathy from stable hyperthyroidism.

The investigators amplified TCR beta CDR3 regions from RNA transcripts. HTBI primers were used for first-round RT-PCR of the TCR CDR3. Using its own MiXCR run on the multiplex PCR reads, TCRdb lists one record per CDR3 protein. This sample has about 110,000 distinct CDR3 sequences, with about 17% found just once. Each patient was aged 18 to 65 and had newly diagnosed hyperthyroidism of under 2 months' duration. This receptor was taken from a woman aged 45 to 65 with Graves' hyperthyroidism. The chain carries TRBV7-2 and TRBJ1-1; D is unclear. What was sequenced was blood. The CDR3 coding sequence is TGTGCCAGCAGCTTCCCAACACGGAGTAGGGCTGAAGCTTTCTTT. This encodes CASSFPTRSRAEAFF. The entire variable domain, with the rest obtained from reference TRBV7-2 and TRBJ1-1, is as follows: GAGVSQSPSNKVTEKGKDVELRCDPISGHTALYWYRQSLGQGLEFLIYFQGNSAPDKSGLPSDRFSAERTGGSVSTLTIQRTQQEDSAVYLCASSFPTRSRAEAFFGQGTRLTVV.